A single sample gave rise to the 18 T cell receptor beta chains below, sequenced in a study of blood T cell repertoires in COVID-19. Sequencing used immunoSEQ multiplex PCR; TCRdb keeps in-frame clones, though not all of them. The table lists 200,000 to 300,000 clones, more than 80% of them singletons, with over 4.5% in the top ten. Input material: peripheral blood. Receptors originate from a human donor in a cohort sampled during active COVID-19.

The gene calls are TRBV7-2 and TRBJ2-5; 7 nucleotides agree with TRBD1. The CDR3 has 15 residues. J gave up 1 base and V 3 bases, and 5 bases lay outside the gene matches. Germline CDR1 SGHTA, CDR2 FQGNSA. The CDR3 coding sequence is TGTGCCAGCAGCTTTAGCAAGGGGGCCCAAGAGACCCAGTACTTC. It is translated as CASSFSKGAQETQYF.

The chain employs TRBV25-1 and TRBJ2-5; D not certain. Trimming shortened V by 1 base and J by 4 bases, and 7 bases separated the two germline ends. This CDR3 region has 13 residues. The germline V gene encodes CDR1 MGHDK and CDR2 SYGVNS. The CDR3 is CASSESGRETQYF. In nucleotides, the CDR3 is TGTGCCAGCAGTGAATCAGGTCGAGAGACCCAGTACTTC.

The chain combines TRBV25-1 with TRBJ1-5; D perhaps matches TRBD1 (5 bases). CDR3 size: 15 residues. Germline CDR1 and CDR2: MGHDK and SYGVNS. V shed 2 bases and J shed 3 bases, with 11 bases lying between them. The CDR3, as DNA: TGTGCCAGCAGTGAACCAGGGCCCCTCAATCAGCCCCAGCATTTT. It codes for CASSEPGPLNQPQHF.

The chain's CDR3 is CAEGDRVSGYTF. The CDR3 bases are TGTGCTGAGGGGGACCGGGTCAGTGGCTACACCTTC. V and J are TRBV19 and TRBJ1-2; D may be TRBD1 (6 bases). There are 12 residues in the CDR3. CDR1 is LNHDA and CDR2 is SQIVND in the germline V gene (reference sequence).

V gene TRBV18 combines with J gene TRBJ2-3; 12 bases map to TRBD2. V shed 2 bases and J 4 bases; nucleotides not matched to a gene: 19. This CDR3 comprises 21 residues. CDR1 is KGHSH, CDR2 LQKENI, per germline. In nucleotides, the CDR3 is TGTGCCAGCTCACCAGACAGGACTCCGACTAGCGGGAGCAGTCCCGCAGATACGCAGTATTTT. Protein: CASSPDRTPTSGSSPADTQYF.

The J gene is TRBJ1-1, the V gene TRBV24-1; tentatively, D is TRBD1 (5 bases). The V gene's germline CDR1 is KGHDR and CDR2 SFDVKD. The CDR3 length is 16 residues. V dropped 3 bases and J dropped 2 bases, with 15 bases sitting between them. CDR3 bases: TGTGCCACCAGTGATGCCCAGATCGGGGGAAACACTGAAGCTTTCTTT. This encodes CATSDAQIGGNTEAFF.

CDR3: CASSLAGGIGNQPQHF. The DNA for the CDR3 is TGTGCCAGCAGCTTAGCGGGGGGTATCGGCAATCAGCCCCAGCATTTT. V gene TRBV7-6 combines with J gene TRBJ1-5; D is perhaps TRBD1 (5 bases). V was shortened by 0 bases and J by 2 bases, with 11 bases between the two germline ends. Germline V gene sequence: CDR1 SGHVS, CDR2 FNYEAQ. The CDR3 covers 16 residues.

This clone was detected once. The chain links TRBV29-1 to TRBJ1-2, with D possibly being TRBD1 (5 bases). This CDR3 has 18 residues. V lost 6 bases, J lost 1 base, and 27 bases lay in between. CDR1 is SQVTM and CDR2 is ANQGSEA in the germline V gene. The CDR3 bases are TGCAGCGTGGAAAAACAAAGGCCGGGGGGACTGAGTAACTATGGCTACACCTTC. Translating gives CSVEKQRPGGLSNYGYTF.

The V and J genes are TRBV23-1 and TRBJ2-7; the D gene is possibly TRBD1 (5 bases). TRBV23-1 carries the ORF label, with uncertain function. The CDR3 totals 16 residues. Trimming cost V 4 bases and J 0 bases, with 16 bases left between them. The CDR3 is CASSRSKGACSYEQYF. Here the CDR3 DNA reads TGCGCCAGCAGTCGGTCAAAAGGGGCGTGCTCCTACGAGCAGTACTTC.

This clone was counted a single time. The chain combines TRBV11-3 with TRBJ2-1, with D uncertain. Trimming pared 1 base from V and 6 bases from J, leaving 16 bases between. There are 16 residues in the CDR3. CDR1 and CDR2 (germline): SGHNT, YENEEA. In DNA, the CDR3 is TGTGCCAGCAGCTTAGGGTTCCGAGCGCTTGTCAATGAGCAGTTCTTC. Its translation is CASSLGFRALVNEQFF.

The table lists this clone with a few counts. CDR3 sequence reads: CASSFNLGETQYF. The CDR3 coding sequence is TGTGCCAGCAGTTTCAACCTCGGAGAGACCCAGTACTTC. The genes are TRBV28 and TRBJ2-5, with D unclear. Germline CDR1 reads MDHEN; CDR2 reads SYDVKM. The CDR3 is 13 amino acids. The V end was cut by 3 bases, the J end by 4 bases, with 9 bases between. Complete variable domain (other parts from reference TRBV28 and TRBJ2-5): DVKVTQSSRYLVKRTGEKVFLECVQDMDHENMFWYRQDPGLGLRLIYFSYDVKMKEKGDIPEGYSVSREKKERFSLILESASTNQTSMYLCASSFNLGETQYFGPGTRLLVL.

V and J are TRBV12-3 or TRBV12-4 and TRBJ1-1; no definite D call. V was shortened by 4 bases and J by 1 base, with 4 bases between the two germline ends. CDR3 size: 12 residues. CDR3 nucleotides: TGTGCCAGCAGTTATCAGAACACTGAAGCTTTCTTT. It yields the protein CASSYQNTEAFF.

The CDR3 DNA reads as TGTGCCAGCAGTTTTCAGGGTTGGGACTATGGCTACACCTTC. Amino acid sequence: CASSFQGWDYGYTF. The chain links TRBV28 to TRBJ1-2; D is perhaps TRBD1 (5 bases). This CDR3 has 14 amino acids. Trimming took off 3 bases at V and 3 bases at J, with 11 bases between the two ends. CDR1 and CDR2 from the germline V gene are MDHEN and SYDVKM.

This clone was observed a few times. The CDR3: CASSPGTGSNIQYF. CDR3 DNA: TGTGCCAGCAGCCCCGGGACAGGCTCCAACATTCAGTACTTC. This rearrangement joins TRBV5-6 to TRBJ2-4, with 8 bases that match TRBD1. Trimming cost V 4 bases and J 7 bases; bases outside gene matches: 7. This CDR3 region has 14 residues. Germline CDR1 SGHDT, CDR2 YYEEEE. The variable domain in full, completed from reference TRBV5-6 and TRBJ2-4, reads DAGVTQSPTHLIKTRGQQVTLRCSPKSGHDTVSWYQQALGQGPQFIFQYYEEEERQRGNFPDRFSGHQFPNYSSELNVNALLLGDSALYLCASSPGTGSNIQYFGAGTRLSVL.

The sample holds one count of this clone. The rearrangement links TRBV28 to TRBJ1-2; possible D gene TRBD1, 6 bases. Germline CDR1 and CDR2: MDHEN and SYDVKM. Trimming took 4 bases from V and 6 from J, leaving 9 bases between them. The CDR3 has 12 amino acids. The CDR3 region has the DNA TGTGCCAGCAGTTCTAACAGGGATGGCTACACCTTC. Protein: CASSSNRDGYTF.

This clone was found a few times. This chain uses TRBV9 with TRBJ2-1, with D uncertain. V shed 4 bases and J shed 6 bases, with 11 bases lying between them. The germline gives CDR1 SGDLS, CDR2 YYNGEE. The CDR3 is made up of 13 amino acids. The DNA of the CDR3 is TGTGCCAGCAGCACAGAATTGGGCAATGAGCAGTTCTTC. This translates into CASSTELGNEQFF.

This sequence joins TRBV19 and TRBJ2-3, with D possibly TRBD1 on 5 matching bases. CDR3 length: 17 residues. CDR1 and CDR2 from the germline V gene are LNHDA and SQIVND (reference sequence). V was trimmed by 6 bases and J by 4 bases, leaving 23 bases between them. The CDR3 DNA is TGTGCCAGTAGCTCTATAGTAGTAGGGGAAAAAGCAGATACGCAGTATTTT. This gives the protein CASSSIVVGEKADTQYF.

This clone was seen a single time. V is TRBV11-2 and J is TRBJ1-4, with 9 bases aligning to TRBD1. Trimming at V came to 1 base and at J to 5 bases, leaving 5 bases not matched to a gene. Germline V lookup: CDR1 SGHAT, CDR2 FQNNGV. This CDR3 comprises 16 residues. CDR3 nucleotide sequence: TGTGCCAGCAGCTTAGGGGGGGGGACAGGGAATGAAAAACTGTTTTTT. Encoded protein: CASSLGGGTGNEKLFF.